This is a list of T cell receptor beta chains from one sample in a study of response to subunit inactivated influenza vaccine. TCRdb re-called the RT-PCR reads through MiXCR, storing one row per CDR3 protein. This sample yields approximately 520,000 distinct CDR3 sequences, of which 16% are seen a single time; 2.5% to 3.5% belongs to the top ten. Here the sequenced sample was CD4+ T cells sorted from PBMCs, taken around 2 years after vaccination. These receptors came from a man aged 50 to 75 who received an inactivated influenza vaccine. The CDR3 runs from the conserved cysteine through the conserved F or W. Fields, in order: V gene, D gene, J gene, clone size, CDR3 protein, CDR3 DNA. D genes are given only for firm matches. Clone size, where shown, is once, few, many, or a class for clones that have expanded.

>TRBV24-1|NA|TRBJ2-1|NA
CATSDPGTRSFF
TGTGCCACCAGTGACCCCGGGACCAGGTCTTTCTTC
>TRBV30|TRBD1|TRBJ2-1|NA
CAWSVWTGSSPFF
TGTGCCTGGAGTGTCTGGACAGGTTCGTCGCCGTTCTTC
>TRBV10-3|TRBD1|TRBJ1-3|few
CAISEGQGLGNTIYF
TGTGCCATCAGTGAGGGACAGGGGCTTGGAAACACCATATATTTT
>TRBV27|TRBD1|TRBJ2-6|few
CASKRDRALSGANVLTF
TGTGCCAGCAAACGGGACAGGGCGCTCTCTGGGGCCAACGTCCTGACTTTC
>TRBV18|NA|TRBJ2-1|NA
CASSPSVRKVDEQFF
TGTGCCAGCTCACCATCGGTCAGAAAAGTCGATGAGCAGTTCTTC
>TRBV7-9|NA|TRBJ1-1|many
CASSAGGRPGDAFF
TGTGCCAGCAGCGCAGGTGGACGACCGGGGGATGCTTTCTTT
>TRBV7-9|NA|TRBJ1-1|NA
CASSPATVNTEAFF
TGTGCCAGCAGCCCCGCGACAGTGAACACTGAAGCTTTCTTT
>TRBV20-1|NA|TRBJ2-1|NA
CSARDPTRGANEQFF
TGCAGTGCTAGAGATCCCACCCGCGGGGCGAATGAGCAGTTCTTC
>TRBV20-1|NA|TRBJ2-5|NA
CSASNAQETQYF
TGCAGTGCTAGTAACGCCCAAGAGACCCAGTACTTC
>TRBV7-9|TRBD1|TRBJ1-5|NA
CASKGQGADQPQHF
TGTGCCAGCAAGGGACAGGGGGCGGATCAGCCCCAGCATTTT
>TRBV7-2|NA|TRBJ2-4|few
CASSLSSGGVAKNIQYF
TGTGCCAGCAGCTTATCGTCGGGGGGCGTAGCCAAAAACATTCAGTACTTC
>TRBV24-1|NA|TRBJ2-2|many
CATSDRLFTGELFF
TGTGCCACCAGTGACCGCCTTTTCACCGGGGAGCTGTTTTTT
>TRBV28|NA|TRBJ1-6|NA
CASAQGNNSPLHF
TGTGCCAGCGCCCAGGGTAATAATTCACCCCTCCACTTT
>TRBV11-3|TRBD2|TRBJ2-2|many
CASSLVGLAGTGELFF
TGTGCCAGCAGCCTAGTGGGACTAGCGGGGACCGGGGAGCTGTTTTTT
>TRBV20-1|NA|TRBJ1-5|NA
CSAIMGDNQPQHF
TGCAGTGCTATAATGGGGGACAATCAGCCCCAGCATTTT
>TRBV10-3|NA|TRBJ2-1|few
CAISEFVSESINEQFF
TGTGCCATCAGTGAGTTCGTTAGCGAGTCCATAAATGAGCAGTTCTTC
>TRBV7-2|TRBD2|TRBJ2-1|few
CASSLTGGGIEQFF
TGTGCCAGCAGCTTAACGGGAGGCGGGATTGAGCAGTTCTTC
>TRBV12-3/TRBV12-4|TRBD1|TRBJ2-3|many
CASSPDRGMTDTQYF
TGTGCCAGCAGCCCGGACAGGGGGATGACAGATACGCAGTATTTT
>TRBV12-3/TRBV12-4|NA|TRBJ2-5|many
CASSLFGRGEETQYF
TGTGCCAGCAGTTTGTTTGGCAGGGGTGAAGAGACCCAGTACTTC
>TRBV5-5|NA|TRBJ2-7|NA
CASSVGLNEQYF
TGTGCCAGCAGCGTGGGCCTCAACGAGCAGTACTTC
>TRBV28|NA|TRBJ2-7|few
CASSRRLATYEQYF
TGTGCCAGCAGTCGGCGTCTAGCAACCTACGAGCAGTACTTC
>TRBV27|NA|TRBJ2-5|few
CASSLDSRYQETQYF
TGTGCCAGCAGTCTGGACTCGCGGTACCAAGAGACCCAGTACTTC
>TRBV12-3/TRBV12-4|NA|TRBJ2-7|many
CASSLGAGTYEQYF
TGTGCCAGCAGTTTAGGAGCAGGTACCTACGAGCAGTACTTC
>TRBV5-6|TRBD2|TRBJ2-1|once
CASSLLEAGGPGEQFF
TGTGCCAGCAGCTTGCTGGAAGCGGGGGGGCCGGGGGAGCAGTTCTTC
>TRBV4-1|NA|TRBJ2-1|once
CASSQVNLITYNEQFF
TGCGCCAGCAGCCAAGTTAATCTCATAACCTACAATGAGCAGTTCTTC
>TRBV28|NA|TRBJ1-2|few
CASRAPVGPFYGYTF
TGTGCCAGCAGGGCCCCTGTGGGGCCTTTCTATGGCTACACCTTC
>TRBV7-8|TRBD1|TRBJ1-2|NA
CASSLGGAAGQGLWGYTF
TGTGCCAGCAGCTTAGGAGGGGCGGCGGGACAGGGTCTTTGGGGCTACACCTTC
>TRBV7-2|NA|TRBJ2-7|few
CASSSATHEQYF
TGTGCCAGCAGCTCAGCAACACACGAGCAGTACTTC
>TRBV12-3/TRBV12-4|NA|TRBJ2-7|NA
CASTRGGYEQYF
TGTGCCAGCACCCGGGGAGGCTACGAGCAGTACTTC
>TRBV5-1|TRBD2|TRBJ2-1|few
CASSATSGSSYNEQFF
TGCGCCAGCAGCGCGACTAGCGGGAGCTCCTACAATGAGCAGTTCTTC
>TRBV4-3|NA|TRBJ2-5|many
CASSQDRNGETQYF
TGCGCCAGCAGCCAAGATCGGAATGGAGAGACCCAGTACTTC
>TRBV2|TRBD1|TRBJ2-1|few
CAIDRGSYNEQFF
TGTGCCATTGACAGGGGTTCCTACAATGAGCAGTTCTTC
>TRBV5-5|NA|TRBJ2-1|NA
CARGPGQPYNEQFF
TGTGCCAGGGGCCCGGGGCAGCCCTACAATGAGCAGTTCTTC
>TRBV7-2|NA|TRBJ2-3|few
CASSPWGTSSTDTQYF
TGTGCCAGCAGCCCCTGGGGGACCTCTAGCACAGATACGCAGTATTTT
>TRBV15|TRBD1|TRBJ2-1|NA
CATNAPGQGNEQFF
TGTGCCACCAACGCGCCGGGACAGGGCAATGAGCAGTTCTTC
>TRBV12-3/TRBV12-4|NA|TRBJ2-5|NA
CASRMYRGDLETQYF
TGTGCCAGCAGGATGTACCGGGGCGATTTGGAGACCCAGTACTTC
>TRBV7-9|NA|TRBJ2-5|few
CASRLQGIQETQYF
TGTGCCAGCAGATTACAGGGAATCCAAGAGACCCAGTACTTC
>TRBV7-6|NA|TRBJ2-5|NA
CASSIVFPSSRETQYF
TGTGCCAGCAGCATTGTCTTCCCCTCAAGTAGGGAGACCCAGTACTTC
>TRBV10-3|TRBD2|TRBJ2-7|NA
CAISEALAGGLSYEQYF
TGTGCCATCAGTGAGGCCCTAGCGGGGGGGTTATCCTACGAGCAGTACTTC